Listed below are T cell receptor beta chains from one sample, sequenced in a study of shared clonotypes between healthy human individuals. Sequencing was performed with immunoSEQ multiplex PCR; in TCRdb, only in-frame clones are kept and a portion is missing. There are roughly 1,500,000 clones in the sample; approximately 98.5% occur only once, and over 0.3% lies in the top ten. Sequencing was performed on naive CD4+ T cells sorted from blood. The receptors were gathered from a man aged 25-45 years in good health. Both conserved end residues are part of each CDR3. D genes are given only for firm matches. Expanded clones are given a class, and other clones once, few, many or no size at all.

-	TRBJ2-7	-	TRBV6-5	TGTGCCAGCAGTTACGGGCGGACCCCGGGGAGCGAGCAGTACTTC	CASSYGRTPGSEQYF
-	TRBJ2-1	-	TRBV19	TGTGCCAGTAAAGCATCCAATGAGCAGTTCTTC	CASKASNEQFF
-	TRBJ2-3	-	TRBV11-3	TGTGCCAGCAGCTTAAAGGCTAGCCCCTCCGGAGATACGCAGTATTTT	CASSLKASPSGDTQYF
-	TRBJ2-3	-	TRBV28	TGTGCCAGCAGTTTATGGGCAATTAGCACAGATACGCAGTATTTT	CASSLWAISTDTQYF
-	TRBJ2-1	TRBD2	TRBV10-3	TGTGCCACAACCGGGACTAGCCAACAAAGGTACAATGAGCAGTTCTTC	CATTGTSQQRYNEQFF
-	TRBJ2-5	-	TRBV6-1	TGTGCCAGCATTAAAGCTCCCCTTGAGACCCAGTACTTC	CASIKAPLETQYF
once	TRBJ2-7	-	TRBV28	TGTGCCAGCAGCCTACCCTCCTACGAGCAGTACTTC	CASSLPSYEQYF
-	TRBJ2-1	-	TRBV10-2	TGCGCCAGCAGTGAGTCGATAGGGACTTACTACAATGAGCAGTTCTTC	CASSESIGTYYNEQFF
-	TRBJ2-2	-	TRBV7-7	TGTGCTAGCAGCTTGGAAGAGAACACCGGGGAGCTGTTTTTT	CASSLEENTGELFF
-	TRBJ1-3	-	TRBV15	TGTGCCACCAGCAGAGATGCGGTGGGCTCTGGAAACACCATATATTTT	CATSRDAVGSGNTIYF
-	TRBJ2-7	TRBD1	TRBV19	TGTGCCAGTAGCCGGCTCCGGACAGGGGGGTTCTACGAGCAGTACTTC	CASSRLRTGGFYEQYF
-	TRBJ1-6	-	TRBV20-1	TGCAGTGCTAGACAAGATTCACCCCTCCACTTT	CSARQDSPLHF
-	TRBJ1-3	TRBD1	TRBV5-1	TGCGCCAGCAGCTTGGGTATAGGACAGGGTGATGGAAACACCATATATTTT	CASSLGIGQGDGNTIYF
-	TRBJ2-5	-	TRBV11-2	TGTGCCAGCAGCTTTTGGCGATTGGCGGCTGGGACGGTCCAAGAGACCCAGTACTTC	CASSFWRLAAGTVQETQYF
-	TRBJ2-1	TRBD2	TRBV7-2	TGTGCCAGCAGCTTCGGACTAGCGATTATGAATGAGCAGTTCTTC	CASSFGLAIMNEQFF
once	TRBJ2-3	-	TRBV6-5	TGTGCCAGCAGTTACTCTGCGTCCGCAGGTACAGATACGCAGTATTTT	CASSYSASAGTDTQYF
-	TRBJ1-2	-	TRBV6-5	TGTGCCAGCAACGACGGGTTATCCTATGGCTACACCTTC	CASNDGLSYGYTF
-	TRBJ2-1	-	TRBV18	TGTGCCAGCTCACCACCTGGCGGGGCGGGAAACAATGAGCAGTTCTTC	CASSPPGGAGNNEQFF
-	TRBJ2-3	TRBD2	TRBV5-1	TGCGCCAGCAGCACGGGAGGGCCAGATACGCAGTATTTT	CASSTGGPDTQYF
-	TRBJ2-4	-	TRBV7-8	TGTGCCAGCAGCCTGCAGGTGGGATTGACCAAAAACATTCAGTACTTC	CASSLQVGLTKNIQYF
-	TRBJ2-1	-	TRBV7-3	TGTGCCAGCAGCTTAAGGGCCGGGCAGCGGGAGCAGTTCTTC	CASSLRAGQREQFF
-	TRBJ2-3	-	TRBV6-1	TGTGCCACCACCTCGGGACATAGCACAGATACGCAGTATTTT	CATTSGHSTDTQYF
-	TRBJ1-5	-	TRBV2	TGTGCCAGCAGTGTTGTGGGGCGCGGCAATCAGCCCCAGCATTTT	CASSVVGRGNQPQHF
once	TRBJ1-2	-	TRBV5-1	TGCGCCAGCAGCTTGGCCGCTGATGGCTACACCTTC	CASSLAADGYTF
-	TRBJ2-3	TRBD1	TRBV6-1	TGTGCCAGCAGTGAGACAGGGATTGGGGGCGATACGCAGTATTTT	CASSETGIGGDTQYF
-	TRBJ1-1	-	TRBV6-5	TGTGCCAGCAGTTCAGGTAGCTTCCCTGAAGCTTTCTTT	CASSSGSFPEAFF
-	TRBJ2-4	-	TRBV2	TGTGCCAGCAGTGACGAAGGGGTCGACATTCAGTACTTC	CASSDEGVDIQYF
once	TRBJ2-7	TRBD2	TRBV19	TGTGCCAGTAGTATAAGGGTCGGGGGGACGCCGCGATCCTACGAGCAGTACTTC	CASSIRVGGTPRSYEQYF
-	TRBJ2-7	TRBD2	TRBV11-2	TGTGCCAGCAGCTTGGCGACTAGCGGGATCTACGAGCAGTACTTC	CASSLATSGIYEQYF
-	TRBJ2-7	-	TRBV5-1	TGCGCCAGCAGCAAGGACCAACCGTACGAGCAGTACTTC	CASSKDQPYEQYF
-	TRBJ2-7	-	TRBV7-9	TGTGCCAGCAGCTTAGCCCTGGACAGCAAAGGACCCTACGAGCAGTACTTC	CASSLALDSKGPYEQYF
-	TRBJ2-7	TRBD1	TRBV30	TGTGCCTGGAGACGGGACAGGGGGCAAAGATCCTACGAGCAGTACTTC	CAWRRDRGQRSYEQYF
once	TRBJ2-1	TRBD2	TRBV6-6	TGTGCCAGCAGTTACAGGGCTAGCGGGAGAGATGAGCAGTTCTTC	CASSYRASGRDEQFF
-	TRBJ2-7	-	TRBV10-3	TGTGCCATCAGTGTATCGTCTGGGCGGAGGACCTACGAGCAGTACTTC	CAISVSSGRRTYEQYF
-	TRBJ2-7	TRBD1	TRBV7-2	TGTGCCAGCAGCTGGGACAGCAACACCTACGAGCAGTACTTC	CASSWDSNTYEQYF
once	TRBJ2-2	-	TRBV5-1	TGCGCCAGCAGCTTGAGTATGACCGGGGAGCTGTTTTTT	CASSLSMTGELFF
-	TRBJ2-7	TRBD2	TRBV27	TGTGCCAGCTCGAAACAACTAGCGGGAATCGGTCGATACGAGCAGTACTTC	CASSKQLAGIGRYEQYF
-	TRBJ2-1	TRBD2	TRBV11-3	TGTGCCAGCAGCCTAGGGACTAGCGGGATGGATGAGCAGTTCTTC	CASSLGTSGMDEQFF
-	TRBJ2-5	-	TRBV18	TGTGCCAGTGAGGGTTCGGGAAGAGAGACCCAGTACTTC	CASEGSGRETQYF
once	TRBJ2-3	-	TRBV20-1	TGCAGTGCTAGTTATCCAGATACGCAGTATTTT	CSASYPDTQYF
-	TRBJ2-7	TRBD2	TRBV18	TGTGCCAGCTCCCCCCCGGGTGTAGCGGGAGAATACGAGCAGTACTTC	CASSPPGVAGEYEQYF
-	TRBJ2-7	-	TRBV18	TGTGCCAGCTCCCCGGGAGCCGGGAGATACGAGCAGTACTTC	CASSPGAGRYEQYF
-	TRBJ2-7	TRBD1	TRBV28	TGTGCCAGCAGCGAGTTTAGGACAGGGGGCGCCACCTACGAGCAGTACTTC	CASSEFRTGGATYEQYF
-	TRBJ2-3	TRBD2	TRBV28	TGTGCCAGCAGTTATCGGGGACTAGCGGTAGGGCAGTATTTT	CASSYRGLAVGQYF
-	TRBJ2-2	-	TRBV7-8	TGTGCCAGCAGCTTAGGACAGGTCACCGGGGAGCTGTTTTTT	CASSLGQVTGELFF
-	TRBJ2-2	-	TRBV11-2	TGTGCCAGCAGAGCCGGGACTTCGAACACCGGGGAGCTGTTTTTT	CASRAGTSNTGELFF
-	TRBJ2-5	TRBD2	TRBV29-1	TGCAGCGTTGAACTGCGACTAGCGGACCAAGAGACCCAGTACTTC	CSVELRLADQETQYF
-	TRBJ2-7	TRBD1	TRBV6-1	TGTGCCAGCAGTGAAGTTACAGGGGGGCCCTACGAGCAGTACTTC	CASSEVTGGPYEQYF
once	TRBJ2-5	-	TRBV7-2	TGTGCCAGCAGTTCAAGGGGGGTAGGCGTCGGGGAGACCCAGTACTTC	CASSSRGVGVGETQYF
-	TRBJ2-5	-	TRBV5-1	TGCGCCAGCTGCGCGAGGGCTGACGAGACCCAGTACTTC	CASCARADETQYF
-	TRBJ2-7	-	TRBV5-1	TGCGCCAGCAGGTCCACAGGGTCCTACGAGCAGTACTTC	CASRSTGSYEQYF
-	TRBJ2-2	-	TRBV5-1	TGCGCCAGCAGCTTGGGACAGAGAACCGGGGAGCTGTTTTTT	CASSLGQRTGELFF
-	TRBJ2-1	TRBD2	TRBV7-9	TGTGCCAGCACCCTGACTAGCAGTGAGCAGTTCTTC	CASTLTSSEQFF
-	TRBJ2-2	-	TRBV5-5	TGTGCCAGCAGCTTGGGAGTCCCATCGAACACCGGGGAGCTGTTTTTT	CASSLGVPSNTGELFF
-	TRBJ2-1	TRBD2	TRBV27	TGTGCCAGCCGCCCCCGGGGAATAGCGGGAGAACGACCTTACAATGAGCAGTTCTTC	CASRPRGIAGERPYNEQFF
-	TRBJ1-3	-	TRBV18	TGTGCCAGCTCACTTATCCCGGAGAGCTCTGGAAACACCATATATTTT	CASSLIPESSGNTIYF
-	TRBJ2-1	TRBD2	TRBV5-1	TGCGCCAGCAGCTTGGCCTCGCTAGCGGGAGTCGGTGAGCAGTTCTTC	CASSLASLAGVGEQFF
-	TRBJ1-1	-	TRBV4-1	TGCGCCAGCAGCCAAGTCCTGGGACGGTTGAACACTGAAGCTTTCTTT	CASSQVLGRLNTEAFF
-	TRBJ1-5	-	TRBV10-3	TGTGCCATCAGTGATTCTGGGTCGGCTACGGGGCCCCGGCCCCAGCATTTT	CAISDSGSATGPRPQHF